One T cell receptor beta chain is described in this entry. This clonotype was observed a handful of times. It has no known antigen specificity. No much larger clone is present one base from it, and per-base qualities are unavailable. The data are from a study (dated by TCRdb to between 2015 and 2016). Preparation of the library involved RT-PCR. Sequencer: Illumina MiSeq. Starting from the raw public reads, TCRdb applied fastp trimming at Q25, assembled clones with MiXCR and retained in-frame beta chains. Every CDR3 protein is listed once, alongside the most common genes and DNA of its rows. For this sample the table gives fewer than 800,000 distinct CDR3 sequences, of which around 14% were detected only once. The top ten constitute 3.6% of the sample. Its CDR3 holds 14 amino acids, cysteine through phenylalanine. Only the CDR3 portion is preserved as DNA: 42 bases, with reading frame beginning at the first base. From V the trimming removes 7 bases and from J it removes 8 bases, while the gene matches leave 7 bases of the junction unaccounted for. Taken from the germline V gene (reference sequence), the CDR1 and CDR2 loops are MNHEY and SMNVEV.

The TCR sequence derives from a female donor in good health, serving as a healthy control. The chain uses TRBV27 and TRBJ2-1; TRBD2 agrees with 11 junctional bases. The source material was memory CD4+ T cells from blood. DNA sequence: TGTGCCAGCACGTCTAGCGGGAGGACTTATGAGCAGTTCTTC. It codes for CASTSSGRTYEQFF.